Below, 9 T cell receptor beta chains from the same sample are listed, as sequenced in a study of blood T cell repertoires in COVID-19 (TCRdb year 2020). The method was the immunoSEQ multiplex PCR assay. Not all clones reach the TCRdb copy of this immuneACCESS table, which keeps in-frame sequences only. Checked studies attribute under half of the gap to unresolved V genes and leave the rest unexplained. For this sample the table gives about 74,000 clones, of which almost 85% were detected only once. The ten largest clones represent around 7.2% of the sample. The sample was peripheral blood. All receptors come from a human donor in a cohort sampled during active COVID-19.

The chain employs TRBV6-5 and TRBJ1-1; D unclear. The V gene's germline CDR1 is MNHEY and CDR2 SVGAGI. The CDR3 loop spans 13 amino acids. With 0 bases removed from V and 11 bases from J, the gap between germline ends came to 13 bases. CDR3 nucleotide sequence: TGTGCCAGCAGTTACTCATGGCAGAGGGAGGCTTTCTTT. This sequence encodes CASSYSWQREAFF.

Regarding this clone: Relative to the germline gene, one junction end is altered; a read error may explain this. V and J are TRBV5-4 and TRBJ2-2, with D unclear. The CDR3 sequence is 15 residues long. The germline V gene has CDR1 SGHNT and CDR2 YYREEE (reference sequence). The CDR3 nucleotides are TGTGCCAGCAGCTTGGGTACAGAGTCCACCCGGGAGCTGTTTTTT. Translation gives CASSLGTESTRELFF.

This chain uses TRBV9 with TRBJ1-2, with a weak D call TRBD1 (5 bases). V lost 7 bases and J 6 bases, leaving 19 bases between the germline ends. CDR1 and CDR2 (germline): SGDLS, YYNGEE. The CDR3 has 14 residues. This CDR3 reads CASAFSQGANGYTF. CDR3 in DNA: TGTGCCAGCGCATTTTCCCAGGGTGCGAATGGCTACACCTTC.

This sequence joins TRBV4-1 and TRBJ2-7; TRBD1 agrees at 7 bases. CDR1 and CDR2 (germline): MGHRA, YSYEKL. The CDR3 has 14 residues. The junction had 2 bases not matched to a gene; V was cut back by 1 base and J by 2 bases. CDR3 coding DNA: TGCGCCAGCAGCCAAGCGGGACAGACCTACGAGCAGTACTTC. Residues: CASSQAGQTYEQYF.

The chain couples TRBV7-3 to TRBJ2-7; D may be TRBD1 (6 bases). V was pared by 2 bases and J by 5 bases, with 19 bases between. Germline CDR1 is SGHTA and CDR2 is FQGTGA. CDR3 length equals 16 residues. The CDR3 region is CASSLRRIQGTDEQYF. The CDR3 bases are TGTGCCAGCAGCTTACGCCGCATTCAGGGGACGGACGAGCAGTACTTC.

This chain links TRBV3-1 (or the pseudogene TRBV3-2) with TRBJ1-1, with D unclear. Trimming took 3 bases from V and 10 from J, leaving 18 bases between them. The CDR3 runs to 14 residues. CDR1 is LGHDT and CDR2 is YNNKEL in the germline V gene (reference sequence). The CDR3 DNA sequence: TGTGCCAGCAGCCAGTCGAGGGTCAGGTCCGCAGCTTTCTTT. Its translation: CASSQSRVRSAAFF.

V is TRBV11-1 and J is TRBJ1-5; no definite D call. The germline V gene has CDR1 SGHAT and CDR2 FQDESV (reference sequence). This CDR3 is 13 amino acids long. V was trimmed by 5 bases and J by 0 bases, leaving 5 bases between them. This chain's CDR3 is CASSQNSNQPQHF. Written as DNA, the CDR3 is TGTGCCAGCAGCCAGAATAGCAATCAGCCCCAGCATTTT. The full variable domain, with the rest looked up from reference TRBV11-1 and TRBJ1-5, is EAEVAQSPRYKITEKSQAVAFWCDPISGHATLYWYRQILGQGPELLVQFQDESVVDDSQLPKDRFSAERLKGVDSTLKIQPAELGDSAMYLCASSQNSNQPQHFGDGTRLSIL.

This clone appeared once. The J gene is TRBJ1-2, the V gene TRBV7-9; tentatively, D is TRBD1 (6 bases). Deletions cut 0 bases from V and 3 bases from J, with 14 bases between. The CDR3 runs 16 residues. Germline V lookup: CDR1 SEHNR, CDR2 FQNEAQ (reference sequence). DNA of the CDR3: TGTGCCAGCAGCTTAGCGTTGGGGGCGCTAGACTATGGCTACACCTTC. Translated, it gives CASSLALGALDYGYTF.

This clone appeared once. This chain links TRBV5-4 with TRBJ1-2; a weak D match, TRBD1 (6 bases). Germline CDR1 and CDR2: SGHNT and YYREEE (reference sequence). The V and J ends lost 3 bases and 3 bases respectively, with 9 bases between them. The CDR3 covers 13 residues. In nucleotides, the CDR3 is TGTGCCAGCAGCTCTAACAGGGACTATGGCTACACCTTC. It encodes CASSSNRDYGYTF.